The 14 T cell receptor beta chains below were found in one sample sequenced in a study of cytomegalovirus exposure and HLA in healthy donors. The table came from immunoSEQ multiplex PCR; TCRdb's copy has only in-frame clones and leaves some out. Here the sample spans 90,000 to 130,000 clones, roughly 90% being singletons. The sequenced sample consisted of PBMCs. Receptor source: a woman in her thirties in good health and CMV-seropositive.

The chain recombines TRBV6-6 with TRBJ2-7, with 9 bases that match TRBD1. Trimming cost V 4 bases and J 3 bases; bases outside gene matches: 4. Per germline, CDR1 MNHNY and CDR2 SVGAGI (reference sequence). The CDR3 consists of 14 residues. The DNA for the CDR3 is TGTGCCAGCAGTTCCGAGGACAGGGGCTACGAGCAGTACTTC. This codes for CASSSEDRGYEQYF.

The CDR3 nucleotides are TGTGCCAGTAGCCTGGGACAGGGTAACTCCTACGAGCAGTACTTC. This encodes CASSLGQGNSYEQYF. This chain links TRBV19 with TRBJ2-7; 9 bases are a match to TRBD1. This CDR3 contains 15 residues. V lost 6 bases, J lost 0 bases, and 6 bases stayed unmatched. Germline CDR1 reads LNHDA; CDR2 reads SQIVND (reference sequence).

This clone was found once. The chain carries TRBV27 and TRBJ2-3, with D possibly matching TRBD2 (5 bases). The CDR3 covers 15 residues. Germline V gene data show CDR1 as MNHEY and CDR2 as SMNVEV (reference sequence). V was clipped by 4 bases and J by 2 bases, with 13 bases between them. The CDR3 loop reads CASSSIGSTTDTQYF. The CDR3 bases are TGTGCCAGCAGTTCCATTGGGAGCACCACAGATACGCAGTATTTT.

This clone was seen a single time. The gene calls are TRBV7-9 and TRBJ2-7, with 11 bases fitting TRBD1. Germline V CDR1 and CDR2: SEHNR, FQNEAQ (reference sequence). CDR3 length: 19 amino acids. V gave up 4 bases and J gave up 2 bases; unmatched junction bases: 16. The CDR3 DNA follows: TGTGCCAGCAGCTCGCAGCCGGGACAGGGGGTCACAAACCCCTACGAGCAGTACTTC. Translation gives CASSSQPGQGVTNPYEQYF.

The rearrangement links TRBV5-6 to TRBJ2-7; D is undetermined. The CDR3 length is 13 residues. Germline values: CDR1 SGHDT, CDR2 YYEEEE. V shed 7 bases and J shed 0 bases, with 11 bases lying between them. CDR3 region: CASGQVSSYEQYF. The CDR3 bases are TGTGCCAGCGGCCAGGTAAGCTCCTACGAGCAGTACTTC.

The chain employs TRBV2 and TRBJ2-7, with 10 bases matching TRBD1. CDR3 size: 15 residues. Unmatched junction bases numbered 7, after V lost 5 bases and J lost 3 bases. Germline V gene data show CDR1 as SNHLY and CDR2 as FYNNEI. The CDR3 here is CASSSIGQGVYEQYF. CDR3 sequence (DNA): TGTGCCAGCAGTTCTATAGGACAGGGGGTCTACGAGCAGTACTTC.

This chain links TRBV11-2 with TRBJ2-7, with TRBD1 as a possible D gene (6 bases). The CDR3 extends over 12 amino acids. Trimming stripped 5 bases from V and 1 base from J, with 6 bases between. Per the germline V gene, CDR1 is SGHAT and CDR2 is FQNNGV. The CDR3 DNA reads as TGTGCCAGCAGCGACAGGTCCTACGAGCAGTACTTC. Encoded protein: CASSDRSYEQYF.

The V gene is TRBV30, the J gene TRBJ2-3; TRBD2 is a possible D gene (5 bases). The length of the CDR3 is 15 residues. Germline values: CDR1 GTSNPN, CDR2 SVGIG (reference sequence). V was trimmed by 0 bases and J by 2 bases, leaving 12 bases between them. CDR3 coding DNA: TGTGCCTGGAGTGTACGTTCGGGATTCACAGATACGCAGTATTTT. Translated: CAWSVRSGFTDTQYF.

The chain links TRBV6-5 to TRBJ2-7; 9 bases map to TRBD1. V shed 5 bases and J 5 bases; nucleotides not matched to a gene: 1. CDR1 and CDR2 (germline): MNHEY, SVGAGI. The CDR3 has 12 residues. CDR3 in DNA: TGTGCCAGCAGTCGGGACAGGGACGAGCAGTACTTC. Its protein is CASSRDRDEQYF.

The chain carries TRBV6-4 and TRBJ2-7, with TRBD2 identical over 8 bases. With V trimmed by 7 bases and J by 2 bases, 13 bases remained unmatched. Germline-derived CDR1 and CDR2 are MRHNA and SNTAGT. This CDR3 spans 16 amino acids. The CDR3 coding sequence is TGTGCCAGCACGATTAGCGGGACCGAAGGGCCCTACGAGCAGTACTTC. Protein sequence: CASTISGTEGPYEQYF.

The rearrangement joins TRBV28 to TRBJ2-5; maybe TRBD2 (5 bases). Per the germline V gene, CDR1 is MDHEN and CDR2 is SYDVKM. This CDR3 contains 16 residues. V lost 6 bases and J lost 0, with 17 bases in between. As DNA, the CDR3 is TGTGCCAGCAGACCCGGCGGGCTAGCCAACCAAGAGACCCAGTACTTC. The encoded protein is CASRPGGLANQETQYF.

This clone was recorded only once. The chain uses TRBV5-1 and TRBJ2-7; the match to TRBD1 covers 9 bases. Trimming at V came to 4 bases and at J to 7 bases, leaving 9 bases not matched to a gene. In germline, CDR1 is SGHRS, CDR2 YFSETQ. CDR3 length: 14 residues. The CDR3 here is CASSLTGQGFEQYF. Written as DNA, the CDR3 is TGCGCCAGCAGCCTTACGGGACAGGGCTTTGAGCAGTACTTC.

The genes are TRBV18 and TRBJ2-5; 14 bases fit TRBD2. The length of the CDR3 is 14 residues. V lost 0 bases and J lost 12; bases outside the gene matches: 3. Germline V gives CDR1 KGHSH, CDR2 LQKENI. CDR3 in DNA: TGTGCCAGCTCACCACCGGGACTAGCGGGGGTGGAGTACTTC. Encoded protein: CASSPPGLAGVEYF.

The CDR3 sequence is CASSVFSSSNQPQHF. The CDR3 nucleotides are TGTGCCAGCAGTGTTTTTTCGTCCTCCAATCAGCCCCAGCATTTT. The chain joins TRBV6-1 to TRBJ1-5; no definite D call. This CDR3 spans 15 amino acids. V dropped 4 bases and J dropped 3 bases, with 13 bases sitting between them. The germline gives CDR1 MNHNS, CDR2 SASEGT.